One sample yielded the 20 T cell receptor beta chains listed below, sequenced in a study of T cells in Graves' hyperthyroidism and ophthalmopathy. From RNA transcripts, TCR beta CDR3 regions were amplified. RT-PCR in the first round (using the HTBI primer set) targeted the TCR CDR3. TCRdb ran MiXCR on the multiplex PCR reads and lists one entry per CDR3 protein. The sample carries under 400,000 distinct CDR3 sequences, around 25% recorded once. Sequencing was performed on blood. Receptors were obtained from a man aged 45-60 years with Graves' hyperthyroidism.

The rearrangement joins TRBV11-3 to TRBJ1-4, with D tentatively TRBD1 (5 bases). This CDR3 has 15 amino acids. V lost 5 bases and J 2 bases, leaving 12 bases between the germline ends. Germline V gene sequence: CDR1 SGHNT, CDR2 YENEEA. This chain's CDR3 is CASSQIGATNEKLFF. CDR3 bases: TGTGCCAGCAGCCAAATAGGGGCTACTAATGAAAAACTGTTTTTT.

This rearrangement joins TRBV15 to TRBJ1-4, with 7 bases identical to TRBD1. Trimming took 0 bases from V and 8 from J; bases not matched to a gene: 9. Germline CDR1 is LNHNV and CDR2 is YYDKDF (reference sequence). The CDR3 extends over 16 amino acids. The CDR3 DNA follows: TGTGCCACCAGCAGAGATGCCGACAGGGATGGGGAAAAACTGTTTTTT. Residues: CATSRDADRDGEKLFF.

This clonotype was seen many times. V and J are TRBV7-9 and TRBJ2-1, with D perhaps matching TRBD2 (6 bases). Germline CDR1 is SEHNR and CDR2 is FQNEAQ (reference sequence). V lost 5 bases and J 8 bases, leaving 16 bases between the germline ends. This CDR3 region has 14 residues. The CDR3 region has the DNA TGTGCCAGCAGCCCTCCGGGAGTCCGAGATGAGCAGTTCTTC. This codes for CASSPPGVRDEQFF.

The CDR3 DNA reads as TGTGCCAGCGAGCCCCAAGAGACCCAGTACTTC. It translates to CASEPQETQYF. This sequence joins TRBV2 and TRBJ2-5; D unclear. Per the germline V gene, CDR1 is SNHLY and CDR2 is FYNNEI. The CDR3 spans 11 residues. V lost 8 bases to trimming and J lost 1 base, with 5 bases between them.

This clonotype was picked up many times. The rearrangement uses TRBV7-8 and TRBJ2-1, with 13 bases aligning to TRBD2. The ends lost 4 bases at V and 0 bases at J; junction bases unmatched: 3. CDR3 length equals 17 residues. The germline V gene has CDR1 SGHVS and CDR2 FQNEAQ. CDR3 DNA sequence: TGTGCCAGCAGCTCCTGGACTAGCGGGAGCTCCTACAATGAGCAGTTCTTC. Translation: CASSSWTSGSSYNEQFF.

V usage is TRBV27 and J usage is TRBJ1-2, with 7 bases aligning to TRBD1. The CDR3 contains 13 residues. From germline, CDR1 is MNHEY and CDR2 SMNVEV (reference sequence). After removal of 3 bases from V and 4 bases from J, the junction contained 2 bases not matched to a gene. DNA of the CDR3: TGTGCCAGCAGTTTCACAGGGGCCTATGGCTACACCTTC. This codes for CASSFTGAYGYTF.

The chain couples TRBV19 to TRBJ2-3; 7 bases fit TRBD1. The length of the CDR3 is 16 residues. V trimming: 9 bases; J trimming: 5 bases; junction bases outside the gene matches: 17. Germline V gene sequence: CDR1 LNHDA, CDR2 SQIVND (reference sequence). The CDR3 DNA reads TGTGCCAGCAGAATGAGTTCAAGGGGGCAGGGAGATACGCAGTATTTT. Amino acids: CASRMSSRGQGDTQYF.

The rearrangement joins TRBV20-1 to TRBJ2-7; TRBD1 aligns across 10 bases. The CDR3 extends over 13 amino acids. V shed 6 bases and J 2 bases; nucleotides not matched to a gene: 4. Germline V lookup: CDR1 DFQATT, CDR2 SNEGSKA (reference sequence). The CDR3 nucleotides are TGCAGTGCCGCGGACAGGGGGACCTACGAGCAGTACTTC. Translation gives CSAADRGTYEQYF.

In its sample, this clonotype was seen many times. The rearrangement joins TRBV20-1 to TRBJ2-1; 14 bases are shared with TRBD2. CDR1 and CDR2 (germline): DFQATT, SNEGSKA (reference sequence). The CDR3 extends over 14 amino acids. V lost 1 base, J lost 9 bases, and 2 bases stayed unmatched. DNA for the CDR3: TGCAGTGCTAGAGGGACTAGCGGGAGGCTTGAGCAGTTCTTC. Its translation is CSARGTSGRLEQFF.

This chain connects TRBV6-2 or TRBV6-3 to TRBJ2-1; TRBD2 might be the D (6 bases). The CDR3 contains 15 residues. V lost 7 bases, J lost 1 base, and 14 bases lay in between. Germline CDR1 is MNHEY and CDR2 is SVGEGT. The CDR3 region is CASTLAEASYNEQFF. CDR3 DNA: TGTGCCAGCACCTTAGCGGAGGCGTCCTACAATGAGCAGTTCTTC.

As for this clonotype: Since a much larger clone is just one base distant, this may be a read error. The J gene is TRBJ2-3, the V gene TRBV7-3; 7 bases line up with TRBD1. This CDR3 spans 15 amino acids. The V and J ends lost 10 bases and 6 bases, in that order; junction bases with no gene match: 16. Germline loops: CDR1 SGHTA, CDR2 FQGTGA. The CDR3 sequence is CATSGDSSLPDTQYF. The CDR3 nucleotides read TGTGCCACCAGTGGGGACAGTTCTCTCCCCGATACGCAGTATTTT.

About this clonotype itself: It may be a read error: a sequence one base away is much more abundant. CDR3 nucleotide sequence: TGTGCCAGCAGCTTAAGCGGACCCCAGGAGACCCAGTACTTC. Protein product: CASSLSGPQETQYF. This sequence joins TRBV7-3 and TRBJ2-5, with D unresolved. The V end was cut by 1 base, the J end by 5 bases, with 11 bases between. In germline, CDR1 is SGHTA, CDR2 FQGTGA. The length of the CDR3 is 14 residues.

This sequence joins TRBV5-1 and TRBJ2-5, with D tentatively TRBD2 (6 bases). Germline CDR1 SGHRS, CDR2 YFSETQ. The CDR3 has 14 residues. V was shortened by 4 bases and J by 1 base, with 11 bases between the two germline ends. In DNA, the CDR3 is TGCGCCAGCAGCAATAGCGGAGGCCAAGAGACCCAGTACTTC. This codes for CASSNSGGQETQYF.

This clonotype was counted only a few times. V usage is TRBV5-6 and J usage is TRBJ1-2; D not resolved. Trimming cost V 2 bases and J 11 bases, with 13 bases left between them. The V gene's germline CDR1 is SGHDT and CDR2 YYEEEE. This CDR3 spans 12 amino acids. CDR3 coding DNA: TGTGCCAGCAGCTTATGGAGCGGTTCGTACACCTTC. Amino acid sequence: CASSLWSGSYTF.

The rearrangement links TRBV6-1 to TRBJ2-5, with 7 bases that match TRBD2. The CDR3 sequence is 15 residues long. The ends lost 7 bases at V and 4 bases at J; junction bases unmatched: 12. Germline V gives CDR1 MNHNS, CDR2 SASEGT. The CDR3 nucleotides are TGTGCCAGCAACCCGGAGGGCGGGGGAGGAGAGACCCAGTACTTC. It translates to CASNPEGGGGETQYF.

This clonotype was found many times. The rearrangement uses TRBV3-1 and TRBJ2-1; D uncertain. V was trimmed by 3 bases and J by 9 bases, leaving 9 bases between them. The CDR3 consists of 12 residues. CDR1 is LGHDT, CDR2 YNNKEL, per germline (reference sequence). The CDR3: CASSQVTLEQFF. The CDR3 region has the DNA TGTGCCAGCAGCCAGGTGACACTTGAGCAGTTCTTC.

This clonotype showed up just a few times. Possible read error: a much larger clone is one base away. The J gene is TRBJ1-1, the V gene TRBV11-1; no definite D call. CDR3 length: 16 residues. V shed 1 base and J shed 4 bases, with 16 bases lying between them. Per the germline V gene, CDR1 is SGHAT and CDR2 is FQDESV (reference sequence). As DNA, the CDR3 is TGTGCCAGCAGCTTAGACGGCCATCCGTTGATCACTGAAGCTTTCTTT. It codes for CASSLDGHPLITEAFF.

The chain links TRBV3-1 to TRBJ2-1; no reliable D call. The CDR3 spans 11 residues. Per the germline V gene, CDR1 is LGHDT and CDR2 is YNNKEL (reference sequence). Trimming removed 2 bases from V and 12 bases from J, with 8 bases in between. The CDR3 nucleotides are TGTGCCAGCAGCCAAAACGTTGCGCAGTTCTTC. This sequence encodes CASSQNVAQFF.

V is TRBV5-5 and J is TRBJ1-1; D gene unclear. From germline, CDR1 is SGHKS and CDR2 YYEKEE (reference sequence). The CDR3 is made up of 13 amino acids. With 5 bases removed from V and 3 bases from J, the gap between germline ends came to 11 bases. The CDR3 coding sequence is TGTGCCAGCAGTCCTACCCTGTACACTGAAGCTTTCTTT. Translation: CASSPTLYTEAFF.

In its sample, this clonotype was seen many times. This chain joins TRBV7-9 and TRBJ2-4; 7 bases are shared with TRBD1. The CDR3 totals 16 residues. With 2 bases clipped from V and 0 bases from J, the junction kept 4 bases outside the gene matches. Germline CDR1 reads SEHNR; CDR2 reads FQNEAQ (reference sequence). CDR3 residues: CASSLTGALAKNIQYF. Here the CDR3 DNA reads TGTGCCAGCAGCTTAACAGGGGCCCTAGCCAAAAACATTCAGTACTTC.